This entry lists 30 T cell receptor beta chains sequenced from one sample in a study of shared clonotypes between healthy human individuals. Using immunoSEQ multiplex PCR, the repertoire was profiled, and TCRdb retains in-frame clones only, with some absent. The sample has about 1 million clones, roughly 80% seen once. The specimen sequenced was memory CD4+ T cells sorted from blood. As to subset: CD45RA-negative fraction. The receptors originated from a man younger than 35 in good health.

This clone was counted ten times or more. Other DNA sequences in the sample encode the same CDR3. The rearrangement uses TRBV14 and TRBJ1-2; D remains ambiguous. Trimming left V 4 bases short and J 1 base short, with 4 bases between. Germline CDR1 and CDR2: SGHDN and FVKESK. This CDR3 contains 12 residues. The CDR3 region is CASSRDNYGYTF. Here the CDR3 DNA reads TGTGCCAGCAGCCGAGATAACTATGGCTACACCTTC.

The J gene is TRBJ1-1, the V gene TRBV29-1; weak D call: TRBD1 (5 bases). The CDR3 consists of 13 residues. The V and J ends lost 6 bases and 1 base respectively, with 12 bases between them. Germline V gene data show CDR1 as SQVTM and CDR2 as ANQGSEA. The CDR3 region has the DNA TGCAGCGTCGGTCGGGACGGGAACACTGAAGCTTTCTTT. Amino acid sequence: CSVGRDGNTEAFF. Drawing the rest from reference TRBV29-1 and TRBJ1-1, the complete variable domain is SAVISQKPSRDICQRGTSLTIQCQVDSQVTMMFWYRQQPGQSLTLIATANQGSEATYESGFVIDKFPISRPNLTFSTLTVSNMSPEDSSIYLCSVGRDGNTEAFFGQGTRLTVV.

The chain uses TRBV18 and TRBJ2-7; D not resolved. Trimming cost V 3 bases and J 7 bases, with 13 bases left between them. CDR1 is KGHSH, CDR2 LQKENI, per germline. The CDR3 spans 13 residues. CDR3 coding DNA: TGTGCCAGCTCACCGACCCCCCTGGGGGAGCAGTACTTC. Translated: CASSPTPLGEQYF.

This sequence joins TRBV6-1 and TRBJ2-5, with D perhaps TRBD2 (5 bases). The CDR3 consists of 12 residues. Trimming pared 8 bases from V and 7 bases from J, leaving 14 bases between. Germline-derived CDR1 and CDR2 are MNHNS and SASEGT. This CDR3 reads CASSQVGRTQYF. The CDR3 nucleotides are TGTGCCAGCTCCCAGGTGGGGAGGACCCAGTACTTC.

The CDR3 sequence: CASGLVPGNTEAFF. In nucleotides, the CDR3 is TGTGCTAGTGGTTTGGTACCCGGGAACACTGAAGCTTTCTTT. This chain links TRBV12-5 with TRBJ1-1; D ambiguous. Trimming left V 0 bases short and J 1 base short, with 6 bases between. This CDR3 spans 14 amino acids. Per the germline V gene, CDR1 is LGHNT and CDR2 is FRNRAP.

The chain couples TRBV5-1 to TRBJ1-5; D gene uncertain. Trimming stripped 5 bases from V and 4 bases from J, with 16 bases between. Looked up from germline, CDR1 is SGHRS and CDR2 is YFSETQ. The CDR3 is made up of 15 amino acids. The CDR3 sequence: CASSLDGDQNQPQHF. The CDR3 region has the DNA TGCGCCAGCAGTCTCGACGGCGATCAGAATCAGCCCCAGCATTTT. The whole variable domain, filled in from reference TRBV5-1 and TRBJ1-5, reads KAGVTQTPRYLIKTRGQQVTLSCSPISGHRSVSWYQQTPGQGLQFLFEYFSETQRNKGNFPGRFSGRQFSNSRSEMNVSTLELGDSALYLCASSLDGDQNQPQHFGDGTRLSIL.

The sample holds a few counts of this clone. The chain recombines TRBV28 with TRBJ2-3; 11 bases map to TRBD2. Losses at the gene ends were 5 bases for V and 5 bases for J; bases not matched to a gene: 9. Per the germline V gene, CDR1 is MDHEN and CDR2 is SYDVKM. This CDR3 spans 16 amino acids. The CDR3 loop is CASSQTLAGGIDTQYF. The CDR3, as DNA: TGTGCCAGCAGTCAGACCCTAGCGGGGGGTATAGATACGCAGTATTTT.

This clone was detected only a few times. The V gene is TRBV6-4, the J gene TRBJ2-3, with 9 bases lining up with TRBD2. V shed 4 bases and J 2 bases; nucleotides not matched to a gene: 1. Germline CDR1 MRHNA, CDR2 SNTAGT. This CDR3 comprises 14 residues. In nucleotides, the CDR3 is TGTGCCAGCAGTGGCGGGGGGGCCACAGATACGCAGTATTTT. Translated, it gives CASSGGGATDTQYF.

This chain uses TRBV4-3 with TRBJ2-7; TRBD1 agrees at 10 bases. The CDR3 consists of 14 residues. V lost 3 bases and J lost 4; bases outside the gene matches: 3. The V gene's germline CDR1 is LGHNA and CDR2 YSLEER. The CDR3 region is CASSQRTGGYEQYF. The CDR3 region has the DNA TGCGCCAGCAGCCAGAGGACAGGGGGGTACGAGCAGTACTTC.

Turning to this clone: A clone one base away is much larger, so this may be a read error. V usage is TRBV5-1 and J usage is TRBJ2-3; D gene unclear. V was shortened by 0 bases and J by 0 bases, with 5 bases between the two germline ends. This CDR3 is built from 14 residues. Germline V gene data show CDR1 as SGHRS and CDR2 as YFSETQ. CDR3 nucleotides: TGCGCCAGCAGCTTGGAACAGAGCACAGATACGCAGTATTTT. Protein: CASSLEQSTDTQYF.

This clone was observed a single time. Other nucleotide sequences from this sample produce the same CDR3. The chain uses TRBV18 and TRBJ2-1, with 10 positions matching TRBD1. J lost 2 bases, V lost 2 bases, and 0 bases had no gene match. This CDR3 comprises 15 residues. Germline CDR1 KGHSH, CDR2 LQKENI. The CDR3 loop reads CASSPGTGAYNEQFF. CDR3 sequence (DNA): TGTGCCAGCTCACCAGGGACAGGGGCCTACAATGAGCAGTTCTTC.

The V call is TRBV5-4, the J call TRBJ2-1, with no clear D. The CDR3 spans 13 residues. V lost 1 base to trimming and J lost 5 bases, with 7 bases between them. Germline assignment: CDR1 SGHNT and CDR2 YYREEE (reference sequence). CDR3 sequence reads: CASSLKSNNEQFF. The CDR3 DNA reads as TGTGCCAGCAGCTTGAAGTCTAACAATGAGCAGTTCTTC.

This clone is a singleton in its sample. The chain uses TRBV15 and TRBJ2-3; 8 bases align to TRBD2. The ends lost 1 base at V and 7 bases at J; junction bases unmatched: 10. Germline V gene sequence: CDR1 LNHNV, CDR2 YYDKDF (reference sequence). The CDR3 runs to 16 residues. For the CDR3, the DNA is TGTGCCACCAGCAGAGTCCGAGCGGGGGTGGGTTATACGCAGTATTTT. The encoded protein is CATSRVRAGVGYTQYF.

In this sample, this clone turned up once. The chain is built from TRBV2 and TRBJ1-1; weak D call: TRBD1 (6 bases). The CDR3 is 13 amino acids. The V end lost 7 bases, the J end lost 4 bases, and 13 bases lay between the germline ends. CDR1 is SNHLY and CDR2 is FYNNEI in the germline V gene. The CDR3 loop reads CASNPGTSTEAFF. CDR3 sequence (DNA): TGTGCCAGCAACCCCGGGACATCCACTGAAGCTTTCTTT.

This chain's CDR3 is CASSLMTAPRGDSPLHF. The CDR3 nucleotides are TGTGCCAGCAGCTTGATGACAGCCCCACGAGGGGATTCACCCCTCCACTTT. The V gene is TRBV5-6, the J gene TRBJ1-6; D may be TRBD1 (5 bases). Germline lookup yields CDR1 SGHDT and CDR2 YYEEEE. CDR3 length equals 17 residues. Trimming took 1 base from V and 8 from J, leaving 19 bases between them.

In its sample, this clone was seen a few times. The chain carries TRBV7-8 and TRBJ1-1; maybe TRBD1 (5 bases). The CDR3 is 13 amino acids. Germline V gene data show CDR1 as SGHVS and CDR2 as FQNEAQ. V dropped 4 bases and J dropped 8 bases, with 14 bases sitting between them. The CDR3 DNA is TGTGCCAGCAGCTCCCGTAGGGGTGGGGAAGCTTTCTTT. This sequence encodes CASSSRRGGEAFF. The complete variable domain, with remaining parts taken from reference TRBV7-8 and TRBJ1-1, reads GAGVSQSPRYKVAKRGQDVALRCDPISGHVSLFWYQQALGQGPEFLTYFQNEAQLDKSGLPSDRFFAERPEGSVSTLKIQRTQQEDSAVYLCASSSRRGGEAFFGQGTRLTVV.

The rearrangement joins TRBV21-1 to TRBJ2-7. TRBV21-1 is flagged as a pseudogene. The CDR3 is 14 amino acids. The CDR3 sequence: CASTRKGITYEQYF. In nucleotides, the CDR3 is TGTGCCAGCACCCGAAAGGGAATTACCTACGAGCAGTACTTC.

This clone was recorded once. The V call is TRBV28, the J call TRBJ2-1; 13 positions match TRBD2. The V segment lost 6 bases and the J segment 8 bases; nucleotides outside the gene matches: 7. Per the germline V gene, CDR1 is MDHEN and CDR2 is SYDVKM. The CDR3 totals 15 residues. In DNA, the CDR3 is TGTGCCAGCAGCACGGGACTAGCGGGGTTTGATGAGCAGTTCTTC. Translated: CASSTGLAGFDEQFF.

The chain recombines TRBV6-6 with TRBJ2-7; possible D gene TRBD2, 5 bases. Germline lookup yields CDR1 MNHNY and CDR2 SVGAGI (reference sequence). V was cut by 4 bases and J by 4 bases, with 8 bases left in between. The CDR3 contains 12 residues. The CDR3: CASSSGLYEQYF. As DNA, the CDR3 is TGTGCCAGCAGTTCGGGATTGTACGAGCAGTACTTC.

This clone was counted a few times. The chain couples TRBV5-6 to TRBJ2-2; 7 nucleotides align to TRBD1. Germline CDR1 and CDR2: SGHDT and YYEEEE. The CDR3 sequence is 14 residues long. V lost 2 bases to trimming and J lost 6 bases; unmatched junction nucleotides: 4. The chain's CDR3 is CASSLRQGSGELFF. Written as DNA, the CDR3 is TGTGCCAGCAGCTTAAGACAGGGATCCGGGGAGCTGTTTTTT.

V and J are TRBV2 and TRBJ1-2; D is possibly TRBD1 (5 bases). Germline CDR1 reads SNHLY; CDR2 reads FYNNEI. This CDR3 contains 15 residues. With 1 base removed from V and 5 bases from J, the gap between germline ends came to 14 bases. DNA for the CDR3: TGTGCCAGCAGTGAAGTTAAGGGGACGCGGTATGGCTACACCTTC. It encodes CASSEVKGTRYGYTF.

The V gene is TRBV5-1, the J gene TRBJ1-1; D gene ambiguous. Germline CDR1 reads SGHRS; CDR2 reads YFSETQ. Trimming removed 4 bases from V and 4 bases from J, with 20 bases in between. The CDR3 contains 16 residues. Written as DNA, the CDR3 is TGCGCCAGCAGCCTCCCTCTATCGAGGGATGTCACTGAAGCTTTCTTT. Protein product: CASSLPLSRDVTEAFF.

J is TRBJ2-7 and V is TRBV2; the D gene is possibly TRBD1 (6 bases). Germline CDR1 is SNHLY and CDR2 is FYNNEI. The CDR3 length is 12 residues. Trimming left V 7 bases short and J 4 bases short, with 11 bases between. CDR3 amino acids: CASNRDRYEQYF. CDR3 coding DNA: TGTGCCAGCAACAGGGACCGTTACGAGCAGTACTTC.

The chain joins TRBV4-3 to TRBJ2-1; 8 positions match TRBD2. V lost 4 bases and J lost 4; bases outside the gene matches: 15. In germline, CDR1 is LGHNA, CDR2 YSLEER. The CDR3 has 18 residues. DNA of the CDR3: TGCGCCAGCAGCCCACGGGAGCGGGGGACCTCCGGGTACAATGAGCAGTTCTTC. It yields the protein CASSPRERGTSGYNEQFF.

The chain's CDR3 is CASSEIRVRSNQPQHF. In nucleotides, the CDR3 is TGTGCCAGCAGTGAAATCAGGGTTAGGAGCAATCAGCCCCAGCATTTT. This chain links TRBV25-1 with TRBJ1-5, with a possible D match to TRBD1 (5 bases). The germline gives CDR1 MGHDK, CDR2 SYGVNS. V lost 2 bases and J 1 base, leaving 12 bases between the germline ends. This CDR3 is built from 16 residues.

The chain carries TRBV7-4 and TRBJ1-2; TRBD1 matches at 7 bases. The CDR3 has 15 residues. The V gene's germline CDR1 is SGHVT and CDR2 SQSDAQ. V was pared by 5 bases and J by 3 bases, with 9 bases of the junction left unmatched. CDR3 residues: CASSPGQTLYYGYTF. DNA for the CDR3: TGTGCCAGCAGCCCGGGACAGACACTCTACTATGGCTACACCTTC.

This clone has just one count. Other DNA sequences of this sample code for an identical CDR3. CDR3 bases: TGTGCCAGCAGTGAACAGGGAAAGGGCACTGAAGCTTTCTTT. Amino acid sequence: CASSEQGKGTEAFF. The chain uses TRBV6-1 and TRBJ1-1; D may be TRBD1 (5 bases). Between the trimmed V and J ends, which lost 2 bases and 4 bases, there was a span of 11 bases. The CDR3 totals 14 residues. Per the germline V gene, CDR1 is MNHNS and CDR2 is SASEGT.

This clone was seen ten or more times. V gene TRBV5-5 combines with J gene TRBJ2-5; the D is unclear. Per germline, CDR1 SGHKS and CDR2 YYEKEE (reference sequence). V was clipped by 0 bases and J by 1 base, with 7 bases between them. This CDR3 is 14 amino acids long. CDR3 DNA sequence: TGTGCCAGCAGCTTGGAGTGGGGCCAAGAGACCCAGTACTTC. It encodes CASSLEWGQETQYF.

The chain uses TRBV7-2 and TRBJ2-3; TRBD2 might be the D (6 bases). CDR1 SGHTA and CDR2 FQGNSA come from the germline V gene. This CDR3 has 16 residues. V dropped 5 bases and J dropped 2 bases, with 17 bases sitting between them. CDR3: CASSEALTGATDTQYF. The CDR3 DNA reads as TGTGCCAGCAGCGAAGCGTTAACGGGAGCCACAGATACGCAGTATTTT.

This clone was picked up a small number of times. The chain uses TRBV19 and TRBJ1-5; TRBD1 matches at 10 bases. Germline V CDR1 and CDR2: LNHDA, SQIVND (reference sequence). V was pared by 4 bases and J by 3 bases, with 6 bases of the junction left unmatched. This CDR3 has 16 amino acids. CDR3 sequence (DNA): TGTGCCAGTAGTAGACCCGGGACAGGGGACAATCAGCCCCAGCATTTT. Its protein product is CASSRPGTGDNQPQHF. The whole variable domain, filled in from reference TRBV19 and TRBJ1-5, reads DGGITQSPKYLFRKEGQNVTLSCEQNLNHDAMYWYRQDPGQGLRLIYYSQIVNDFQKGDIAEGYSVSREKKESFPLTVTSAQKNPTAFYLCASSRPGTGDNQPQHFGDGTRLSIL.